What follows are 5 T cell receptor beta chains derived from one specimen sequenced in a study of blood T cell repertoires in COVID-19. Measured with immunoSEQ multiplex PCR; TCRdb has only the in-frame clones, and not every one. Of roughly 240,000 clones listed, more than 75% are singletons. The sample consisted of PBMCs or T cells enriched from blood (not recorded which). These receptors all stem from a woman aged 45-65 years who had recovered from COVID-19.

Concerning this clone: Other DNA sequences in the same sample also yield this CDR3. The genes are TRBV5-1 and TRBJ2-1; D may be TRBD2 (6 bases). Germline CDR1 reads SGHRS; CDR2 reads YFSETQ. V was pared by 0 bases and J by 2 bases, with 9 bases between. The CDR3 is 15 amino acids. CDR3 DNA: TGCGCCAGCAGCTTGGCGGGAGATACCTACAATGAGCAGTTCTTC. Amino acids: CASSLAGDTYNEQFF.

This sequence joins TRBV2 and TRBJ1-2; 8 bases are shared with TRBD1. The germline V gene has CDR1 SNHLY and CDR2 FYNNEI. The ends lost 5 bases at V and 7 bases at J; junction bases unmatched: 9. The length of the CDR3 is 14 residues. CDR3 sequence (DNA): TGTGCCAGCAGTCGGTTGCAGGGGGCGCGTGGCTACACCTTC. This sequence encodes CASSRLQGARGYTF.

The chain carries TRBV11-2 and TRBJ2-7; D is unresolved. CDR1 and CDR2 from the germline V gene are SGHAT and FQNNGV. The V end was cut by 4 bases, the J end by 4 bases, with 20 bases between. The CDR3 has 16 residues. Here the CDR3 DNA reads TGTGCCAGCAGCTCCCTACCTCGAGGAGCCACGTACGAGCAGTACTTC. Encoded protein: CASSSLPRGATYEQYF.

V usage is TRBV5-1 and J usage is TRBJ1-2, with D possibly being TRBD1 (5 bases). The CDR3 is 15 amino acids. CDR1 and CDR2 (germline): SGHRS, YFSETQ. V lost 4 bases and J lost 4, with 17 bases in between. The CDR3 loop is CASSMDRGSFYGYTF. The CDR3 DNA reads TGCGCCAGCAGCATGGACCGGGGGTCATTCTATGGCTACACCTTC.

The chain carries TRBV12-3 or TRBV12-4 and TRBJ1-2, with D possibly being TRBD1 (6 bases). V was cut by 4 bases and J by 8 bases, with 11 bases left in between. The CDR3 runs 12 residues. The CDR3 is CASSYRDRGYTF. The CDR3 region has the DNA TGTGCCAGCAGTTACAGGGATCGGGGCTACACCTTC.